Given below is one T cell receptor beta chain in context. The entry originates in a study of blood T cell repertoires in COVID-19. Per the study methods: Reference gene primer amplification in the assay estimated nucleated cell counts. Profiling relied on immunoSEQ multiplex PCR, and the TCRdb table lists in-frame clones only, not all of them. The DNA was the basis for D and trimming; V, J and clone size are from that table. The table shows some 350,000 clones, with approximately 84% occurring only once. Germline CDR1 is SEHNR and CDR2 is FQNEAQ (reference sequence). The CDR3 contains 16 residues. The V gene end was trimmed by 5 bases and the J gene end by 6 bases; junction bases not matched to a gene: 9.

V is TRBV7-9 and J is TRBJ2-1, with TRBD2 matching 11 bases. Sample: PBMCs or T cells enriched from blood (not recorded which). The receptor was derived from a young woman who had recovered from COVID-19. The CDR3 region has the DNA TGTGCCAGCAGCCCACGAGGGCTAGCGGGAGGCAATGAGCAGTTCTTC. It specifies CASSPRGLAGGNEQFF.